This paragraph covers one T cell receptor beta chain sequence. Its matching antigen is unknown. TCRdb's table, derived via immunoSEQ multiplex PCR, lists solely in-frame clones and lacks some. In the table there are over 100,000 clones, roughly 90% of which are singletons. The V gene's germline CDR1 is ENHRY and CDR2 SYGVKD. The CDR3 spans 15 residues. Losses at the gene ends were 5 bases for V and 4 bases for J; bases not matched to a gene: 8. This specimen comes from a study of T cell responses to AZD1222 COVID-19 vaccine. Study-level information: Investigators merged groups given second doses at roughly 4 or roughly 12 weeks. Regarding the study as a whole: It should be noted that donors were predominantly white British and more often female, and clonal diversity was possibly underestimated.

This specimen was peripheral blood, taken on day 0 of AZD1222 vaccination. This TCR was sampled from an adult in good health. V is TRBV10-3 and J is TRBJ2-7; 10 bases are a match to TRBD1. For the CDR3, the DNA is TGTGCCATCAGTATGGCCGGGACAGGGGAATACGAGCAGTACTTC. Translated, it gives CAISMAGTGEYEQYF.